These T cell receptor beta chains were read from a single sample in a study of Ad26.COV2.S vaccination and SARS-CoV-2 variants. The method was immunoSEQ multiplex PCR; TCRdb's version includes in-frame clones alone and lacks a portion of them. The sample yields roughly 700,000 clones, 70% to 90% seen once. The sequencing here drew on peripheral blood, taken in a trial of Ad26.COV2.S vaccine versus placebo. These TCRs come from a person aged 18-65 years who received the Ad26.COV2.S COVID-19 vaccine or a placebo. The CDR3 runs from the conserved cysteine through the conserved F or W. The order of the fields is clone size, D gene, V gene, J gene, CDR3 protein, CDR3 DNA. A D gene is named only where the DNA matches it firmly. Clone size, where shown, is once, few, many, or a class for clones that have expanded.

>-|-|TRBV5-1|TRBJ1-2
CASSLWSDYGYTF
TGCGCCAGCAGCTTGTGGTCCGACTATGGCTACACCTTC
>-|-|TRBV12-3/TRBV12-4|TRBJ2-2
CASMRTGELFF
TGTGCCAGCATGAGAACCGGGGAGCTGTTTTTT
>-|-|TRBV29-1|TRBJ1-1
CSVEPREVGAFF
TGCAGCGTTGAGCCAAGAGAGGTAGGTGCTTTCTTT
>-|TRBD2|TRBV19|TRBJ2-1
CASSMWGGASQYNEQFF
TGTGCCAGTAGTATGTGGGGGGGAGCGAGCCAGTACAATGAGCAGTTCTTC
>-|-|TRBV5-6|TRBJ2-3
CASSLDNGASTDTQYF
TGTGCCAGCAGCTTGGATAATGGGGCTAGCACAGATACGCAGTATTTT
>-|TRBD1|TRBV19|TRBJ2-2
CASQAWDRVMAGELFF
TGTGCCAGTCAGGCTTGGGACAGGGTAATGGCCGGGGAGCTGTTTTTT
>few|TRBD1|TRBV3-1/TRBV3-2|TRBJ1-5
CASSQGTGAPQHF
TGTGCCAGCAGCCAGGGGACAGGGGCACCCCAGCATTTT
>-|-|TRBV30|TRBJ1-6
CAWRQNNSPLHF
TGTGCCTGGAGACAGAATAATTCACCCCTCCACTTT
>-|-|TRBV30|TRBJ1-2
CAWTGRFYGYTF
TGTGCCTGGACCGGGAGATTCTATGGCTACACCTTC
>-|-|TRBV19|TRBJ2-6
CASRVSGANVLTF
TGTGCCAGTAGGGTCTCTGGGGCCAACGTCCTGACTTTC
>-|-|TRBV7-2|TRBJ1-2
CASSLREGTNGYTF
TGTGCCAGCAGCTTACGAGAGGGAACTAATGGCTACACCTTC
>-|-|TRBV4-2|TRBJ2-1
CASSQALVGHNEQFF
TGTGCCAGCAGCCAAGCCCTCGTTGGTCACAATGAGCAGTTCTTC
>-|TRBD1|TRBV5-6|TRBJ2-1
CASSLQGAGYNEQFF
TGTGCCAGCAGCTTGCAGGGGGCAGGATACAATGAGCAGTTCTTC
>-|TRBD2|TRBV6-5|TRBJ2-5
CASRPTGGYQETQYF
TGTGCCAGCAGACCAACGGGGGGGTACCAAGAGACCCAGTACTTC
>-|TRBD1|TRBV5-1|TRBJ1-6
CASSPTDRGESPLHF
TGCGCCAGCAGCCCAACCGACAGGGGAGAGTCACCCCTCCACTTT
>-|TRBD1|TRBV7-9|TRBJ1-6
CASTSRQGASSPLHF
TGTGCCAGCACCTCCCGACAGGGGGCTTCTTCACCCCTCCACTTT
>-|TRBD2|TRBV14|TRBJ2-7
CASSQGLAGTLLTYEQYF
TGTGCCAGCAGCCAAGGGCTAGCGGGGACACTTCTTACCTACGAGCAGTACTTC
>-|-|TRBV24-1|TRBJ2-7
CATSPWGSHEQYF
TGTGCCACCAGCCCGTGGGGGAGCCACGAGCAGTACTTC
>-|TRBD1|TRBV7-2|TRBJ1-2
CASSFRTGVEGYTF
TGTGCCAGCAGCTTTCGGACAGGAGTTGAAGGCTACACCTTC
>once|-|TRBV9|TRBJ2-5
CASSVEAGGYQETQYF
TGTGCCAGCAGCGTAGAGGCAGGGGGGTACCAAGAGACCCAGTACTTC
>-|-|TRBV27|TRBJ1-6
CATSTGPNSPLHF
TGTGCCACATCCACAGGGCCTAATTCACCCCTCCACTTT
>-|TRBD1|TRBV27|TRBJ1-1
CASSFDRGYGTEAFF
TGTGCCAGCAGTTTCGACAGGGGATATGGCACTGAAGCTTTCTTT
>-|-|TRBV20-1|TRBJ1-3
CSASRQSGNTIYF
TGCAGTGCTAGTCGGCAATCTGGAAACACCATATATTTT
>-|TRBD1|TRBV18|TRBJ2-7
CASSEVDRGPREQYF
TGTGCCAGCTCAGAGGTCGACAGGGGGCCTCGGGAGCAGTACTTC
>-|TRBD1|TRBV6-2/TRBV6-3|TRBJ1-4
CASSSYRGHEKLFF
TGTGCCAGCAGTAGCTACAGGGGGCATGAAAAACTGTTTTTT
>once|-|TRBV19|TRBJ2-5
CASRGDGKETQYF
TGTGCCAGTAGAGGGGACGGCAAAGAGACCCAGTACTTC
>-|-|TRBV12-5|TRBJ1-5
CASGFGEGSQPQHF
TGTGCTAGTGGTTTCGGAGAGGGCAGTCAGCCCCAGCATTTT
>-|-|TRBV5-4|TRBJ2-5
CASYRMTDSQETQYF
TGTGCCAGCTACCGCATGACTGACAGTCAAGAGACCCAGTACTTC